A selection of T cell receptor beta chains follows, all from one sample in a study of memory CD4+ T cells and cytomegalovirus serostatus. Profiled with immunoSEQ multiplex PCR; TCRdb holds only in-frame clones, not every one. Among about 61,000 clones listed, more than 75% were seen once. The sequencing sample was made of memory CD4+ T cells from blood. These receptors were obtained from an adult in good health and CMV-seronegative. CDR3s include the opening cysteine and the closing phenylalanine or tryptophan. The D gene is left open where the match is weak. Expanded clones are given a class, and other clones once, few, many or no size at all.

abundance: once; j_gene: TRBJ1-1; d_gene: TRBD1; v_gene: TRBV10-3; CDR3nt: TGTGCCATCAGTGAGGGACAGGGGGCGAGAGAGGATTCCACTGAAGCTTTCTTT; CDR3aa: CAISEGQGAREDSTEAFF
abundance: NA; j_gene: TRBJ2-7; d_gene: TRBD2; v_gene: TRBV11-2; CDR3nt: TGTGCCAGCAGCCCCCTTGCCCGCGCGGGAGGGAGCTCCTACGAGCAGTACTTC; CDR3aa: CASSPLARAGGSSYEQYF
abundance: NA; j_gene: TRBJ2-7; d_gene: TRBD2; v_gene: TRBV7-2; CDR3nt: TGTGCCAGCAGCTTAGTGGGACTAGCGGCCTACGAGCAGTACTTC; CDR3aa: CASSLVGLAAYEQYF
abundance: NA; j_gene: TRBJ1-1; d_gene: NA; v_gene: TRBV5-4; CDR3nt: TGTGCCAGCGGTCGTGGGGGCACAGGCGAAGCTTTCTTT; CDR3aa: CASGRGGTGEAFF
abundance: NA; j_gene: TRBJ2-3; d_gene: NA; v_gene: TRBV5-8; CDR3nt: TGTGCCAGCAGCTTGGGCTCGGGGTACGGCACAGATACGCAGTATTTT; CDR3aa: CASSLGSGYGTDTQYF
abundance: once; j_gene: TRBJ2-6; d_gene: NA; v_gene: TRBV7-2; CDR3nt: TGTGCCAGCAGCCTCCCTCGAGGGGCCAACGTCCTGACTTTC; CDR3aa: CASSLPRGANVLTF
abundance: NA; j_gene: TRBJ2-7; d_gene: TRBD2; v_gene: TRBV7-8; CDR3nt: TGTGCCAGCAGCTTTGGCGGGGGGGCTAGGTACGAGCAGTACTTC; CDR3aa: CASSFGGGARYEQYF
abundance: once; j_gene: TRBJ2-3; d_gene: TRBD2; v_gene: TRBV5-5; CDR3nt: TGTGCCAGCAGCTTGGGACTAGCGGGGGCAGATACGCAGTATTTT; CDR3aa: CASSLGLAGADTQYF
abundance: NA; j_gene: TRBJ2-7; d_gene: TRBD1; v_gene: TRBV18; CDR3nt: TGTGCCAGCTCACCCCGGGACAGGCGCGACGAGCAGTACTTC; CDR3aa: CASSPRDRRDEQYF
abundance: NA; j_gene: TRBJ2-2; d_gene: TRBD1; v_gene: TRBV13; CDR3nt: TGTGCCAGCAGCTTTACCGGGACAGGGGATAGGAGCGGGGAGCTGTTTTTT; CDR3aa: CASSFTGTGDRSGELFF
abundance: NA; j_gene: TRBJ1-2; d_gene: TRBD1; v_gene: TRBV4-1; CDR3nt: TGCACCAGCAGCCCAACGGGACAGGGAGGGGACTATGGCTACACCTTC; CDR3aa: CTSSPTGQGGDYGYTF
abundance: NA; j_gene: TRBJ2-3; d_gene: NA; v_gene: TRBV7-3; CDR3nt: TGTGCCAGCAGCTTATCTCAGATTGGCGCAGATACGCAGTATTTT; CDR3aa: CASSLSQIGADTQYF
abundance: NA; j_gene: TRBJ1-1; d_gene: TRBD1; v_gene: TRBV27; CDR3nt: TGTGCCAGCAGCCTCAGGGGGCGGGTAACTGAAGCTTTCTTT; CDR3aa: CASSLRGRVTEAFF